This TCR beta chain derives from a study of shared clonotypes between healthy human individuals. Study findings and constraints: It was observed that approximately 5% of naive CD4 clonotypes were shared across several donors.

For this clone: The antigen is not known.

Assay: immunoSEQ multiplex PCR; the TCRdb copy retains only in-frame clones and omits some. The table shows 2 million to 2.5 million clones, with approximately 95% occurring only once. Donors comprised healthy HIV-negative adults lacking recent acute infections or vaccinations. This CDR3 spans 12 amino acids. The germline V gene encodes CDR1 MDHEN and CDR2 SYDVKM. V shed 5 bases and J shed 8 bases, with 12 bases lying between them. This TCR derives from a man aged 18 to 30 in good health. Some clones in this sample may be carry-over from other donors' samples. Source material: naive CD4+ T cells from PBMCs. Subset of the sample: CD45RA+ positively selected. The V call is TRBV28, the J call TRBJ1-2; TRBD1 might be the D (5 bases). The CDR3 loop is CASSTGTRGYTF. The CDR3 coding sequence is TGTGCCAGCAGTACCGGGACCCGCGGCTACACCTTC.